The entry that follows covers one TCR beta chain sequence. No antigen is known for it. The CDR3 runs to 16 residues. V lost 1 base and J 2 bases, leaving 13 bases between the germline ends. Germline CDR1 LGHNA, CDR2 YSLEER. This sample stems from a study of Tregs in tolerant kidney transplant recipients. General study points: No direct test of biological reproducibility was done here. Expanding Tregs on activated donor B cells appeared to best identify donor-specific TCRbeta clones. Few patients were studied, so findings need validation in larger groups.

Profiled with immunoSEQ multiplex PCR; TCRdb holds only in-frame clones, not every one. The sample yields tens of thousands of clones, roughly 84% seen once. Unstimulated Tregs (CD4+CD25+CD127-) and CD4+CD25- non-Tregs were sorted from PBMCs. V usage is TRBV4-3 and J usage is TRBJ2-3; D unresolved. This TCR derives from a human donor in good health. Sample: CD4+ T cells from blood. DNA of the CDR3: TGCGCCAGCAGCCAAGGGCCCCTGGGCAACACAGATACGCAGTATTTT. Residues: CASSQGPLGNTDTQYF.